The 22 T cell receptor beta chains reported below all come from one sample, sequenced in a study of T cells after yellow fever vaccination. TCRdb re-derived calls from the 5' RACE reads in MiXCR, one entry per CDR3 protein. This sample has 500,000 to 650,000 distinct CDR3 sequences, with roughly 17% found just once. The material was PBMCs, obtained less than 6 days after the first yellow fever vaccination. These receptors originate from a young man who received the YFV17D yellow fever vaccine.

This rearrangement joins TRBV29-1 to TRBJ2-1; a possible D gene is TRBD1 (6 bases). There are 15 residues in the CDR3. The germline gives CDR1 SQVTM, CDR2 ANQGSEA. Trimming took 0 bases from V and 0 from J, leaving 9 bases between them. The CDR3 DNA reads TGCAGCGTTGAAGATCACAGGGCCTCCTACAATGAGCAGTTCTTC. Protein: CSVEDHRASYNEQFF.

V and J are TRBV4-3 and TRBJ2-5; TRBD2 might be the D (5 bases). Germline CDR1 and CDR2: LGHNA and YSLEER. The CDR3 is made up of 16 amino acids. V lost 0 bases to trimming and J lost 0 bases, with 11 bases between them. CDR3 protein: CASSQEVTGNQETQYF. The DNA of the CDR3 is TGCGCCAGCAGCCAAGAGGTAACGGGAAACCAAGAGACCCAGTACTTC.

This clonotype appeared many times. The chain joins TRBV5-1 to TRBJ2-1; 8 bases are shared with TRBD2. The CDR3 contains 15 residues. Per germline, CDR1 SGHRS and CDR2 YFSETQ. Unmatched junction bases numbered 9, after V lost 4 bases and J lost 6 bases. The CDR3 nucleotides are TGCGCCAGCAGCAGGCCGGGACTAGAGACCAATGAGCAGTTCTTC. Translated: CASSRPGLETNEQFF.

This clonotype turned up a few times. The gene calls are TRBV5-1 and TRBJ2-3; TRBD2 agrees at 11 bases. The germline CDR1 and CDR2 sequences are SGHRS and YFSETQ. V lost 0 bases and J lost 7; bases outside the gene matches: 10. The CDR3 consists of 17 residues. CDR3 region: CASSLVASGGSLHTQYF. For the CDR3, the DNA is TGCGCCAGCAGCTTGGTCGCTAGCGGGGGGTCCCTACATACGCAGTATTTT. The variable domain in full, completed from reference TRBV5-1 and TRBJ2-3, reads KAGVTQTPRYLIKTRGQQVTLSCSPISGHRSVSWYQQTPGQGLQFLFEYFSETQRNKGNFPGRFSGRQFSNSRSEMNVSTLELGDSALYLCASSLVASGGSLHTQYFGPGTRLTVL.

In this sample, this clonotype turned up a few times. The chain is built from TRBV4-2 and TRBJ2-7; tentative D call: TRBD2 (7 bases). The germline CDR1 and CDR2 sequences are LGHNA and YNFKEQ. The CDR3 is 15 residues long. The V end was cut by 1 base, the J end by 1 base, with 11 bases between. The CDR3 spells CASSQVGGGSYEQYF. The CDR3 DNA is TGTGCCAGCAGCCAAGTAGGGGGGGGGTCCTACGAGCAGTACTTC.

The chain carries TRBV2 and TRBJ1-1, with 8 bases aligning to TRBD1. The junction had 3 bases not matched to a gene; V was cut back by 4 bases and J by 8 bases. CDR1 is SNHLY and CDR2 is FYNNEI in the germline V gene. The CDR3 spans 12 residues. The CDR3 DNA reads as TGTGCCAGCAGTGGTTCAGGGGGCGAAGCTTTCTTT. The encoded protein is CASSGSGGEAFF.

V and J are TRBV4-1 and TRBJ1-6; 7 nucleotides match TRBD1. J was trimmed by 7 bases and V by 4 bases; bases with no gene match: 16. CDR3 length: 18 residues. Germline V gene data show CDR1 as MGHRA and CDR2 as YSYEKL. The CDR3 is CASSRTIINRGRNSPLHF. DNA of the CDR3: TGCGCCAGCAGCCGAACGATTATCAACAGGGGCCGAAATTCACCCCTCCACTTT.

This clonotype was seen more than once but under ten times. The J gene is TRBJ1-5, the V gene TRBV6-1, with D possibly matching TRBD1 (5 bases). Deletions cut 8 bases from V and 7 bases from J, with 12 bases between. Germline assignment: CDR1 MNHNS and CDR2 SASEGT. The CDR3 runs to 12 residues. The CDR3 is CASGGGPQPQHF. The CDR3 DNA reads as TGTGCCAGCGGGGGAGGGCCCCAGCCCCAGCATTTT.

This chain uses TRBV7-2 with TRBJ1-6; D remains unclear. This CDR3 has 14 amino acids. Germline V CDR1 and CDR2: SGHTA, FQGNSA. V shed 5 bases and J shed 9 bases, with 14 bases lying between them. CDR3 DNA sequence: TGTGCCAGCAGCCTAACGGTCGGCAGTTCACCCCTCCACTTT. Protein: CASSLTVGSSPLHF.

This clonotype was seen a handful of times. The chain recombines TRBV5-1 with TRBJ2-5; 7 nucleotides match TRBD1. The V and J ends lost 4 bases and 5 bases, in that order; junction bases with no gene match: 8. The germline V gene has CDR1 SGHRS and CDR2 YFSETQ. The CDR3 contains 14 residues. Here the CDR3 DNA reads TGCGCCAGCAGCCAAACGACAGGGTTTGAGACCCAGTACTTC. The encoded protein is CASSQTTGFETQYF.

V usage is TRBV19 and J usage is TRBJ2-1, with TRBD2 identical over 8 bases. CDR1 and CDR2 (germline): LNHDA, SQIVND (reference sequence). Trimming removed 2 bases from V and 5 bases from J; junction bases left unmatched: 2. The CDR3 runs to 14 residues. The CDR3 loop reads CASSIRLAHNEQFF. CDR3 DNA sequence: TGTGCCAGTAGTATAAGACTAGCGCACAATGAGCAGTTCTTC.

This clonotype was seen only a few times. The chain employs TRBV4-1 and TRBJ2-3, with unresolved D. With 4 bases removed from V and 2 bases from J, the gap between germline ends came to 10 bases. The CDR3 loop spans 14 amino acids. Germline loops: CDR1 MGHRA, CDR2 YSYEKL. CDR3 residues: CASSPLVDTDTQYF. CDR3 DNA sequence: TGCGCCAGCAGCCCACTCGTTGACACAGATACGCAGTATTTT.

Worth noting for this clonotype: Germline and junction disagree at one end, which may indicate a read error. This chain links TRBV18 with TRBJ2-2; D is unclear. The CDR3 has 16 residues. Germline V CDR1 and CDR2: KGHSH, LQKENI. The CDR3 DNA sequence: TGTGCCAGCCCACCATCGCACAGTTCGAACACCGGGGAGCTGTTTTTT. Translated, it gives CASPPSHSSNTGELFF.

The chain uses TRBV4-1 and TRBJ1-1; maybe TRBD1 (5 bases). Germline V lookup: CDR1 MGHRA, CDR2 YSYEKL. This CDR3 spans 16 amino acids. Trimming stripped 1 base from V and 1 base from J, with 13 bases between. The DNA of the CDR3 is TGCGCCAGCAGCCAAGGTCGGACAAGGGGGAACACTGAAGCTTTCTTT. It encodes CASSQGRTRGNTEAFF.

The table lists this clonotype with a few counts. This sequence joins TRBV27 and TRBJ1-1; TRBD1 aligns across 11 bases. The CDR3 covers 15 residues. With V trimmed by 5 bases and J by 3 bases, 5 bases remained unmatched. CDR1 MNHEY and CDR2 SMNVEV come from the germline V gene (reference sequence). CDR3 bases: TGTGCCAGCAGTGGGACAGGGGGTAGGGACACTGAAGCTTTCTTT. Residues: CASSGTGGRDTEAFF.

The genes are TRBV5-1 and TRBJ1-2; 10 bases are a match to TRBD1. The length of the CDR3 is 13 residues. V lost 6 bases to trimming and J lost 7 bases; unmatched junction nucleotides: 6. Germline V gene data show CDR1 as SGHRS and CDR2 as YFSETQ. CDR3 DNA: TGCGCCAGCACCGGGACAGGGGAAAGTGGCTACACCTTC. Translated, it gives CASTGTGESGYTF.

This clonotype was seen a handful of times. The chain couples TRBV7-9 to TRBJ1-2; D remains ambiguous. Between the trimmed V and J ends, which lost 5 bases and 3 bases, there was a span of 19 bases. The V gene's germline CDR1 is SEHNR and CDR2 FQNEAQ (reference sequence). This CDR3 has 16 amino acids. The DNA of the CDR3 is TGTGCCAGCAGCACAACCCCTCAACCGATGGACTATGGCTACACCTTC. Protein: CASSTTPQPMDYGYTF.

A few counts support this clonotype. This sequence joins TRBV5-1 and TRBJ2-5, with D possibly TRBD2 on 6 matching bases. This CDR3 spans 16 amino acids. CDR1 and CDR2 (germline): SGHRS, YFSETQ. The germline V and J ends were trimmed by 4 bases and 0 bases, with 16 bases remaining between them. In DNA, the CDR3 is TGCGCCAGCAGCCGAGGCGGGGTAGTCGACCAAGAGACCCAGTACTTC. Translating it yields CASSRGGVVDQETQYF.

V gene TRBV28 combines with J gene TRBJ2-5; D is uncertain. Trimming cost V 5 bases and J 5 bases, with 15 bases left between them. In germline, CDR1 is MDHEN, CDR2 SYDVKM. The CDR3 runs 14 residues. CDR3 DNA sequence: TGTGCCAGCAGTCTAACAACACCGGGCGAGACCCAGTACTTC. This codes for CASSLTTPGETQYF.

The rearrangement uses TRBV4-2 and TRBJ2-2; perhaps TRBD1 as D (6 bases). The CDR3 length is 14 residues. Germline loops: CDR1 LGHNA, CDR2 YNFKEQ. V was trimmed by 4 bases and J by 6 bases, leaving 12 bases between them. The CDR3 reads CASSPKQGPGELFF. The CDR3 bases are TGTGCCAGCAGCCCTAAACAGGGCCCCGGGGAGCTGTTTTTT.

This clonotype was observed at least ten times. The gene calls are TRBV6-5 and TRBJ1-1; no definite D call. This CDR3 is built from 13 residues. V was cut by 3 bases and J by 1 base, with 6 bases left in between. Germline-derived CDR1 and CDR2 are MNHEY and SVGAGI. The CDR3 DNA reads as TGTGCCAGCAGTTATTCAGCGAACACTGAAGCTTTCTTT. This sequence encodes CASSYSANTEAFF.

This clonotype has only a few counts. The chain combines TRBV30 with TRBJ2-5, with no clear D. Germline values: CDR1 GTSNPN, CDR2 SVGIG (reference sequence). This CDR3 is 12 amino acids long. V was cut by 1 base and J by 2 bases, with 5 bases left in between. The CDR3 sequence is CAWSEGQETQYF. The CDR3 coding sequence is TGTGCCTGGAGTGAGGGACAAGAGACCCAGTACTTC.